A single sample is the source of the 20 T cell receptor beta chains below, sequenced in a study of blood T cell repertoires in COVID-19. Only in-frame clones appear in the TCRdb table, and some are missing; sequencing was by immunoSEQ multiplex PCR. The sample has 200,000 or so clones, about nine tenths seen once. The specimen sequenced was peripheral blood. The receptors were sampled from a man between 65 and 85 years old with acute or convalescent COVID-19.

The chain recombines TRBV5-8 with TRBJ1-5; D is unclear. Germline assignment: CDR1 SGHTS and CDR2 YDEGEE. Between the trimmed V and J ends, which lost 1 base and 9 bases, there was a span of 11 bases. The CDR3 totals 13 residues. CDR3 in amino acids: CASSLRGFGPQHF. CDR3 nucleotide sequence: TGTGCCAGCAGCTTGAGAGGGTTTGGGCCCCAGCATTTT. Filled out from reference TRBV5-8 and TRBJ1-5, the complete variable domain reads EAGVTQSPTHLIKTRGQQATLRCSPISGHTSVYWYQQALGLGLQFLLWYDEGEERNRGNFPPRFSGRQFPNYSSELNVNALELEDSALYLCASSLRGFGPQHFGDGTRLSIL.

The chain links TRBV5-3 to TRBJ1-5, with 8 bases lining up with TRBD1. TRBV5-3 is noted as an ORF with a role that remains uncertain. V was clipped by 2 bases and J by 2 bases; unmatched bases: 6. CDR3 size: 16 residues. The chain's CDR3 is CARSLTVTGGNQPQHF. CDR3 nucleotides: TGTGCCAGAAGCTTAACCGTGACAGGGGGCAATCAGCCCCAGCATTTT.

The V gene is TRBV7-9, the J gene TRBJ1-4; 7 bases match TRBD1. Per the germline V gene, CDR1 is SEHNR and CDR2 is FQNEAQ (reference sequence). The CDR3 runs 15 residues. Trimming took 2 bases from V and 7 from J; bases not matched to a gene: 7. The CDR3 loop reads CASSLQGGAGEKLFF. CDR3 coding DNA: TGTGCCAGCAGCTTACAAGGGGGCGCCGGTGAAAAACTGTTTTTT.

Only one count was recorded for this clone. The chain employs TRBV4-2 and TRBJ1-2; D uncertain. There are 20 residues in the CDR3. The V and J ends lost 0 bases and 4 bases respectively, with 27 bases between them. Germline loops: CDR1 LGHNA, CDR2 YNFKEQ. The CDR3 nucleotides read TGTGCCAGCAGCCAAGAATTACGGAGGACGACCCCAACACGGGGCTATGGCTACACCTTC. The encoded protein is CASSQELRRTTPTRGYGYTF.

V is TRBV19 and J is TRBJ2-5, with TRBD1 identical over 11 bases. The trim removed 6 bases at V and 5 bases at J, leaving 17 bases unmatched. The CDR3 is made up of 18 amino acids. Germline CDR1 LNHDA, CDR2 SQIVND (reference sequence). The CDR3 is CASSIRRVGQGAVETQYF. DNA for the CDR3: TGTGCCAGTAGCATTAGGAGAGTCGGACAGGGGGCAGTGGAGACCCAGTACTTC. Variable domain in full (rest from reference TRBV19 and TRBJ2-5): DGGITQSPKYLFRKEGQNVTLSCEQNLNHDAMYWYRQDPGQGLRLIYYSQIVNDFQKGDIAEGYSVSREKKESFPLTVTSAQKNPTAFYLCASSIRRVGQGAVETQYFGPGTRLLVL.

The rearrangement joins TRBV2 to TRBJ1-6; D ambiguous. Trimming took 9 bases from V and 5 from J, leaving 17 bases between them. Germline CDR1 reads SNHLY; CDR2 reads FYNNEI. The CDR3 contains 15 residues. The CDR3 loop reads CASRWGDENNSPLHF. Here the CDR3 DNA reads TGTGCCAGTAGGTGGGGAGACGAGAATAATTCACCCCTCCACTTT.

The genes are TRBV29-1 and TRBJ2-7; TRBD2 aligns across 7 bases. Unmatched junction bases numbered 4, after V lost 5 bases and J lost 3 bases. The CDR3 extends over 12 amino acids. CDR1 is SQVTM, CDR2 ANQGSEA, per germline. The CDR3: CSVRLALYEQYF. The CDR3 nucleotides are TGCAGCGTTCGACTAGCTCTCTACGAGCAGTACTTC.

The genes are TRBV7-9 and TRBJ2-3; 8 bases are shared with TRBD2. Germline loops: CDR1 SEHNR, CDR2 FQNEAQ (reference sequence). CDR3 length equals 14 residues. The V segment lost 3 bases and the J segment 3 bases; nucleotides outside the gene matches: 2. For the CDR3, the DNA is TGTGCCAGCAGCTTCGCGGGGGGAACAGATACGCAGTATTTT. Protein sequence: CASSFAGGTDTQYF.

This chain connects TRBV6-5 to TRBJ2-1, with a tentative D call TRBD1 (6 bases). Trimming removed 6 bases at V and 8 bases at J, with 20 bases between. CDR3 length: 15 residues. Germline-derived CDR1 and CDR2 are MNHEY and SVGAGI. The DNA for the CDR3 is TGTGCCAGCAGCCCCTCACAGGGCGGCCTCCATGAGCAGTTCTTC. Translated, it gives CASSPSQGGLHEQFF.

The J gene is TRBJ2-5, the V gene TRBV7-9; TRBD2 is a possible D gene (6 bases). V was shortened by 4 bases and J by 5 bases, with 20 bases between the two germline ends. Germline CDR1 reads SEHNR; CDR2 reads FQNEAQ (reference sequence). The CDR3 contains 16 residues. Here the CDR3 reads CASSSPVGGWGETQYF. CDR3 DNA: TGTGCCAGCAGCTCTCCAGTAGGAGGGTGGGGGGAGACCCAGTACTTC.

CDR3 amino acids: CATRGQGPGQPQHF. CDR3 nucleotide sequence: TGTGCCACCAGAGGACAGGGTCCCGGTCAGCCCCAGCATTTT. This sequence joins TRBV24-1 and TRBJ1-5; 8 bases match TRBD1. Per germline, CDR1 KGHDR and CDR2 SFDVKD. The CDR3 spans 14 residues. The ends lost 7 bases at V and 6 bases at J; junction bases unmatched: 7.

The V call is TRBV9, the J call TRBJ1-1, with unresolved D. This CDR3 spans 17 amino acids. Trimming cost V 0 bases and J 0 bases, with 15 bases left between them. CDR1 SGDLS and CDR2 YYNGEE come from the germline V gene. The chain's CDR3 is CASSVGEGPLMNTEAFF. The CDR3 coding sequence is TGTGCCAGCAGCGTAGGAGAGGGTCCCCTCATGAACACTGAAGCTTTCTTT.

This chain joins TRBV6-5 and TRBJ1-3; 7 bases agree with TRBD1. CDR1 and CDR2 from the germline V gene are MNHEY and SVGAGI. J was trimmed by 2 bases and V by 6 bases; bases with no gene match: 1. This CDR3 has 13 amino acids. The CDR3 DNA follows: TGTGCCAGCAGCGGGACAGCTGGAAACACCATATATTTT. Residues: CASSGTAGNTIYF.

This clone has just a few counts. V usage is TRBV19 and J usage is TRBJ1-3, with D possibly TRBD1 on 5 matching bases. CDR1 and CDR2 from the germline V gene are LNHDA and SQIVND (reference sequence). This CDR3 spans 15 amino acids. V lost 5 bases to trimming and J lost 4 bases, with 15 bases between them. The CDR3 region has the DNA TGTGCCAGTAGTCCTGGGTCCAGGACAGGAAACACCATATATTTT. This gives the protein CASSPGSRTGNTIYF. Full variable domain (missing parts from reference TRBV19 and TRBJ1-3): DGGITQSPKYLFRKEGQNVTLSCEQNLNHDAMYWYRQDPGQGLRLIYYSQIVNDFQKGDIAEGYSVSREKKESFPLTVTSAQKNPTAFYLCASSPGSRTGNTIYFGEGSWLTVV.

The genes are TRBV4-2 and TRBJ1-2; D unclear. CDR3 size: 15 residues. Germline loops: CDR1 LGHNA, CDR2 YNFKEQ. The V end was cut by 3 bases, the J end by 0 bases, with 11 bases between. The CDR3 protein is CASSQEQRANYGYTF. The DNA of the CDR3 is TGTGCCAGCAGCCAGGAACAGAGAGCTAACTATGGCTACACCTTC.

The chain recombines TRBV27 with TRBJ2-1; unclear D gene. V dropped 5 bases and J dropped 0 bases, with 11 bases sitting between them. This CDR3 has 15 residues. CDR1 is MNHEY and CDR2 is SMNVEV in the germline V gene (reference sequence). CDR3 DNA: TGTGCCAGCAGTCCGATTCTAGGCTCCTACAATGAGCAGTTCTTC. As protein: CASSPILGSYNEQFF.

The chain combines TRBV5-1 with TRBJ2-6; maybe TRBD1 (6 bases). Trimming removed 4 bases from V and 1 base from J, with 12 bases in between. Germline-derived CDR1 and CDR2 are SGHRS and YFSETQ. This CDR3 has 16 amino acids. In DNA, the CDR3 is TGCGCCAGCAGCGGACAGCCGCTATCTGGGGCCAACGTCCTGACTTTC. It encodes CASSGQPLSGANVLTF.

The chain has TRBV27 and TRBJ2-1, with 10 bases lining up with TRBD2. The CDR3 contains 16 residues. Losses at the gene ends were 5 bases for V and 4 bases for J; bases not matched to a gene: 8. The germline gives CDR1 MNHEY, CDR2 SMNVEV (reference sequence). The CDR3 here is CASSLLAGPKYNEQFF. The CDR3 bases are TGTGCCAGCAGTCTACTAGCGGGACCCAAATACAATGAGCAGTTCTTC.

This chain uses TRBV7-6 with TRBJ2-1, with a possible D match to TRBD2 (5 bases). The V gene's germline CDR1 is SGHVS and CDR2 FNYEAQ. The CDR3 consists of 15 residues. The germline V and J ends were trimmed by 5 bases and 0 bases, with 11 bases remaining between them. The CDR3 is CASSPDLLSYNEQFF. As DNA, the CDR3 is TGTGCCAGCAGCCCGGACTTGCTCTCCTACAATGAGCAGTTCTTC.

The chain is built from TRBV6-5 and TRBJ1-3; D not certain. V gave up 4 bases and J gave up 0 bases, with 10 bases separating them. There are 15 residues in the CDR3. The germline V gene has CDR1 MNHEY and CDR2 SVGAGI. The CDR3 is CASSSGLSSGNTIYF. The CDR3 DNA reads TGTGCCAGCAGTTCAGGACTGAGCTCTGGAAACACCATATATTTT.